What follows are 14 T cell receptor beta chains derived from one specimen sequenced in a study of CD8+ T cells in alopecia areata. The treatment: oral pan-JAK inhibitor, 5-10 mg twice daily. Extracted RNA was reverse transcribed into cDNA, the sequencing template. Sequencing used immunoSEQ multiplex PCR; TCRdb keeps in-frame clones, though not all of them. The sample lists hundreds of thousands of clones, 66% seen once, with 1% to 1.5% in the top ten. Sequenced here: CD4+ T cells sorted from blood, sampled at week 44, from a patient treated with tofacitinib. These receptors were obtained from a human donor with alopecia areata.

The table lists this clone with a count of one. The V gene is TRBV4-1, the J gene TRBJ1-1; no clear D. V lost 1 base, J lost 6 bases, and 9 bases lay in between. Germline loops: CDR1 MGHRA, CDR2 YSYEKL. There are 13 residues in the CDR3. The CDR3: CASSQALGAEAFF. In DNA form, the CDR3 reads TGCGCCAGCAGCCAAGCCCTGGGTGCTGAAGCTTTCTTT.

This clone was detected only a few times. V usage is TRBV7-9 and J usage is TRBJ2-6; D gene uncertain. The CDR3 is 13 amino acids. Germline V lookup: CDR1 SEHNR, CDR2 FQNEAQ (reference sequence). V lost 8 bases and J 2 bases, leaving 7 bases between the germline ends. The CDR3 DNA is TGTGCCAGCCTGATCCCTGGGGCCAACGTCCTGACTTTC. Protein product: CASLIPGANVLTF.

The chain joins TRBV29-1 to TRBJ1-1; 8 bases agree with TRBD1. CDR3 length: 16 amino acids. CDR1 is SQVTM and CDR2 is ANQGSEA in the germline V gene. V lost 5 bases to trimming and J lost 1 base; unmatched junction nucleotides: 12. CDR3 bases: TGCAGCGTTCGTTTCCCGGGACAGGCGGCGAACACTGAAGCTTTCTTT. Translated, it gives CSVRFPGQAANTEAFF.

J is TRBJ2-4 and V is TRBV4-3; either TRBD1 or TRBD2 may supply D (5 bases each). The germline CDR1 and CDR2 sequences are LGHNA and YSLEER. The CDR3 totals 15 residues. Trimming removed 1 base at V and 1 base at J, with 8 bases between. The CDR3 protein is CASSQGGLAKNIQYF. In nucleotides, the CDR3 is TGCGCCAGCAGCCAAGGGGGGTTGGCCAAAAACATTCAGTACTTC.

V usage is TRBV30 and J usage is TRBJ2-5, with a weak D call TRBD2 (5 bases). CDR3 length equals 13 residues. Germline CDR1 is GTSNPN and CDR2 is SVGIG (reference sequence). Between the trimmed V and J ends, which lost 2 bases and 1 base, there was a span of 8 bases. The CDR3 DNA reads TGTGCCTGGAGTTGGCGGGTCCAAGAGACCCAGTACTTC. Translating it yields CAWSWRVQETQYF.

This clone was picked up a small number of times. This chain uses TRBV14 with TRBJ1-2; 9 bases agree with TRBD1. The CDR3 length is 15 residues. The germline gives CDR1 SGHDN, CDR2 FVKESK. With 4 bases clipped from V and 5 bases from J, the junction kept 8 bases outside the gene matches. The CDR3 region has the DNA TGTGCCAGCAGCCCGGGGGGGACAGGGTTGTATGGCTACACCTTC. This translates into CASSPGGTGLYGYTF.

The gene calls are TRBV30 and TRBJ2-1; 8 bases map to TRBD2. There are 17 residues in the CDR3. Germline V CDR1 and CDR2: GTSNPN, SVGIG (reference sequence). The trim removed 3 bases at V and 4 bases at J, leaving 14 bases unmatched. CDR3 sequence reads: CAWSRQSAGGLYNEQFF. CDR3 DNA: TGTGCCTGGAGCCGTCAATCGGCGGGGGGATTGTACAATGAGCAGTTCTTC. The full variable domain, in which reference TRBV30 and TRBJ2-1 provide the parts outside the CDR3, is SQTIHQWPATLVQPVGSPLSLECTVEGTSNPNLYWYRQAAGRGLQLLFYSVGIGQISSEVPQNLSASRPQDRQFILSSKKLLLSDSGFYLCAWSRQSAGGLYNEQFFGPGTRLTVL.

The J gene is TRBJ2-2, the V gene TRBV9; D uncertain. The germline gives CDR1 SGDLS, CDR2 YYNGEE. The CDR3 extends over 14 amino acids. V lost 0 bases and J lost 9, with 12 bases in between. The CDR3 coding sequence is TGTGCCAGCAGCGTAGAAATAGATAGCAGGGAGCTGTTTTTT. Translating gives CASSVEIDSRELFF.

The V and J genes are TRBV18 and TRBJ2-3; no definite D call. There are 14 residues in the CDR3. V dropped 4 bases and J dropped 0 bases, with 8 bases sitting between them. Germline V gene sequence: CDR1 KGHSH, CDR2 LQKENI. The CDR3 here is CASSLVASTDTQYF. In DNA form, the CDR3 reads TGTGCCAGCTCACTCGTAGCTAGCACAGATACGCAGTATTTT.

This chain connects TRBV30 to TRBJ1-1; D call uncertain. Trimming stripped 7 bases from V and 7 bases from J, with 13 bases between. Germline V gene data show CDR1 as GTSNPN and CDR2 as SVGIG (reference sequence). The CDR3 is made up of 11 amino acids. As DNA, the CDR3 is TGTGCCTACGGGAGGATCCTTGAAGCTTTCTTT. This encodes CAYGRILEAFF.

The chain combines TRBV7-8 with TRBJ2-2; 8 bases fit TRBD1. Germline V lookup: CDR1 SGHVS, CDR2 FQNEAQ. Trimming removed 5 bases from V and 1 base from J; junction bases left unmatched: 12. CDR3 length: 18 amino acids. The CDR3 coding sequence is TGTGCCAGCAGCCCAACCTGGACAGGGATCAGGAACACCGGGGAGCTGTTTTTT. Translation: CASSPTWTGIRNTGELFF.

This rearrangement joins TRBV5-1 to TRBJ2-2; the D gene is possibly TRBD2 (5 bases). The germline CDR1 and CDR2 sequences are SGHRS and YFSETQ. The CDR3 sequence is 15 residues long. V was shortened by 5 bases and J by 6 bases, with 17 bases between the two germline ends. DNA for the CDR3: TGCGCCAGCAGGGCCGTCGGGGTAGTCTCCGGGGAGCTGTTTTTT. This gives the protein CASRAVGVVSGELFF.

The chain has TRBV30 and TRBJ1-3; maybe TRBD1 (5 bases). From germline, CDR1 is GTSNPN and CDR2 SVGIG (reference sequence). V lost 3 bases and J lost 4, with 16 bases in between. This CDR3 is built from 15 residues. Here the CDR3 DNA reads TGTGCCTGGAGGGACCTACCGGGACGGGGAAACACCATATATTTT. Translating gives CAWRDLPGRGNTIYF. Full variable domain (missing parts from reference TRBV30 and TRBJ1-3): SQTIHQWPATLVQPVGSPLSLECTVEGTSNPNLYWYRQAAGRGLQLLFYSVGIGQISSEVPQNLSASRPQDRQFILSSKKLLLSDSGFYLCAWRDLPGRGNTIYFGEGSWLTVV.

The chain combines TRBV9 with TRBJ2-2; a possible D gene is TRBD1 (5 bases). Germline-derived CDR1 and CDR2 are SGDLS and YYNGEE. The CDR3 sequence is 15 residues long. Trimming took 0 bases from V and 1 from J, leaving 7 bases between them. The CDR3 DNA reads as TGTGCCAGCAGCGTAGGACAGTGGAACACCGGGGAGCTGTTTTTT. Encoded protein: CASSVGQWNTGELFF.